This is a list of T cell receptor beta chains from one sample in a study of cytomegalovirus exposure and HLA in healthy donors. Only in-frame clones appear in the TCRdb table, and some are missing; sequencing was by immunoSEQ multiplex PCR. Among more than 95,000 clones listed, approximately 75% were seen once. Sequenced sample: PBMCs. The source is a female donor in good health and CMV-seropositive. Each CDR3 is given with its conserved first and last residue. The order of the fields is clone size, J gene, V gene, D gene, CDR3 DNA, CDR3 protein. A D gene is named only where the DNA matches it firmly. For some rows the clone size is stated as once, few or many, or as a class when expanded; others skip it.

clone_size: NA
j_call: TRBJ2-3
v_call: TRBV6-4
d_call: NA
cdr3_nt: TGTGCCAGCAGCCTCAACAGGGTATTAAACACAGATACGCAGTATTTT
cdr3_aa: CASSLNRVLNTDTQYF

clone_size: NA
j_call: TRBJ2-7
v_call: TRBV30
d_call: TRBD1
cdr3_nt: TGTGCCTGGAGTGTACTAGGACAGGGTTACGAGCAGTACTTC
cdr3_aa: CAWSVLGQGYEQYF

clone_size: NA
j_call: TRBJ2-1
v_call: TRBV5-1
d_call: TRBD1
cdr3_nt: TGCGCCAGCAGCCCGGACAGGACGATCGATGAGCAGTTCTTC
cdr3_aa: CASSPDRTIDEQFF

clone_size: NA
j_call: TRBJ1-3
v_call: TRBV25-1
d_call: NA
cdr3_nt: TGTGCCAGCAGTCTACAGGGTGTGGGAAACACCATATATTTT
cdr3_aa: CASSLQGVGNTIYF

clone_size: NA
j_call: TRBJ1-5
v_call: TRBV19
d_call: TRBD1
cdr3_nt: TGTGCCAGTAGTATAGCCAGGGGGCGGGAAGAGCCCCAGCATTTT
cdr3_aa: CASSIARGREEPQHF

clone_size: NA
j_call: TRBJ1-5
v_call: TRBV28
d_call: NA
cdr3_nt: TGTGCCAGCAGGCCTGATAGGACAGTTTATAGCAATCAGCCCCAGCATTTT
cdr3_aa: CASRPDRTVYSNQPQHF

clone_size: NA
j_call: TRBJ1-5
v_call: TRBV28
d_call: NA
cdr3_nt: TGTGCCAGCAGCCCCGGGGGGGAACAGCCCCAGCATTTT
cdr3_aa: CASSPGGEQPQHF

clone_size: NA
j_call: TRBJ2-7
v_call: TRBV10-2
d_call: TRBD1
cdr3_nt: TGCGCCAGCAGTGTATGGGACAGGGGGCCGTACGAGCAGTACTTC
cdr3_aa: CASSVWDRGPYEQYF

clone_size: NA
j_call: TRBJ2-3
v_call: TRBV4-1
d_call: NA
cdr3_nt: TGCGCCAGCAGCCTCCGGTTACCAGATACGCAGTATTTT
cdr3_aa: CASSLRLPDTQYF

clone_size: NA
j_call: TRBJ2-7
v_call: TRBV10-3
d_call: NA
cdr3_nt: TGTGCCATCAGAGATAGCGGCTCCTACGAGCAGTACTTC
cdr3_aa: CAIRDSGSYEQYF

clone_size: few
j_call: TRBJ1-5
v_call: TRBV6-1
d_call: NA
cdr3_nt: TGTGCCAGCAGTGATGGAAAGGGAGGCAATCAGCCCCAGCATTTT
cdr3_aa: CASSDGKGGNQPQHF

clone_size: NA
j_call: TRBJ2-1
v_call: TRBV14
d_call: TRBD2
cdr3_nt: TGTGCCAGCAGCCAAGACTCGGGAGGTCCCCCCTACAATGAGCAGTTCTTC
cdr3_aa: CASSQDSGGPPYNEQFF

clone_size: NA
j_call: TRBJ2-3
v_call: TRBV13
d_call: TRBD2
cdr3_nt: TGTGCCAGCAGTAGCGGGGGCGCTAGCACAGATACGCAGTATTTT
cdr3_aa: CASSSGGASTDTQYF

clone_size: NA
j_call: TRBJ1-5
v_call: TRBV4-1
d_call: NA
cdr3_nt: TGCGCCAGCAGCCAAAAGAGTAGTTACTATAGCAATCAGCCCCAGCATTTT
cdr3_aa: CASSQKSSYYSNQPQHF

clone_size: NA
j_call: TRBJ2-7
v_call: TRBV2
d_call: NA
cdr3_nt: TGTGCCAGCAGTGAAGGGGGCGGCCTCTCCTACGAGCAGTACTTC
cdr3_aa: CASSEGGGLSYEQYF

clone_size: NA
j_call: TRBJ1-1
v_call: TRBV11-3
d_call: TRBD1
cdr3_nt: TGTGCCAGCAGCTTGGGACCGGGACAGCCTACTTTCTTT
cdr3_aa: CASSLGPGQPTFF

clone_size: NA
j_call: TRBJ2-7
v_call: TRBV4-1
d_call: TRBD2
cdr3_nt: TGCGCCGGCAGCCAAGCCCTTCCCGGGACTAGCGGGGGGGCCTCCTACGAGCAGTACTTC
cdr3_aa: CAGSQALPGTSGGASYEQYF

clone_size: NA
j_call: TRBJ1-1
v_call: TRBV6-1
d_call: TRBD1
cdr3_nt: TGTGCCAGCAGAGGGACAGGGGGCAGGGACACTGAAGCTTTCTTT
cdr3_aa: CASRGTGGRDTEAFF

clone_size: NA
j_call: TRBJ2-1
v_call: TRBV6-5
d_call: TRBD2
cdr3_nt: TGTGCCAGCAGAGTAGCGGGCTCCTACAATGAGCAGTTCTTC
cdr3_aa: CASRVAGSYNEQFF

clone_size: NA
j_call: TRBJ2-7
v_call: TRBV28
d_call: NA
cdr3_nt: TGTGCCAGCAGCGACAGGATGCACGAGCAGTACTTC
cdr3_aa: CASSDRMHEQYF

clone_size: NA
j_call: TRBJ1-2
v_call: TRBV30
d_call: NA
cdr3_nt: TGTGCCTGGAGTGAATTCAGGCAAAACTATGGCTACACCTTC
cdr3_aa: CAWSEFRQNYGYTF

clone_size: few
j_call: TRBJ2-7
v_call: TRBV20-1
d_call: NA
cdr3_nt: TGCAGTGCTAGAGATAACAACGAGCAGTACTTC
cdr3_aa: CSARDNNEQYF

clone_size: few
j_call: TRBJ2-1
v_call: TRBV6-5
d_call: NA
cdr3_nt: TGTGCCAGCAGTCGGGGAAGAAACAATGAGCAGTTCTTC
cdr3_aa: CASSRGRNNEQFF

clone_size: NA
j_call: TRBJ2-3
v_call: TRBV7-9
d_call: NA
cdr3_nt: TGTGCCAGCACCCATGGGGGCGCTAGCACAGATACGCAGTATTTT
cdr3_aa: CASTHGGASTDTQYF

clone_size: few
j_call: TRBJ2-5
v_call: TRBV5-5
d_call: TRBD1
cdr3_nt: TGTGCCAGCAGCTTTGAGGGGGCCCGGGAGACCCAGTACTTC
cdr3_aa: CASSFEGARETQYF